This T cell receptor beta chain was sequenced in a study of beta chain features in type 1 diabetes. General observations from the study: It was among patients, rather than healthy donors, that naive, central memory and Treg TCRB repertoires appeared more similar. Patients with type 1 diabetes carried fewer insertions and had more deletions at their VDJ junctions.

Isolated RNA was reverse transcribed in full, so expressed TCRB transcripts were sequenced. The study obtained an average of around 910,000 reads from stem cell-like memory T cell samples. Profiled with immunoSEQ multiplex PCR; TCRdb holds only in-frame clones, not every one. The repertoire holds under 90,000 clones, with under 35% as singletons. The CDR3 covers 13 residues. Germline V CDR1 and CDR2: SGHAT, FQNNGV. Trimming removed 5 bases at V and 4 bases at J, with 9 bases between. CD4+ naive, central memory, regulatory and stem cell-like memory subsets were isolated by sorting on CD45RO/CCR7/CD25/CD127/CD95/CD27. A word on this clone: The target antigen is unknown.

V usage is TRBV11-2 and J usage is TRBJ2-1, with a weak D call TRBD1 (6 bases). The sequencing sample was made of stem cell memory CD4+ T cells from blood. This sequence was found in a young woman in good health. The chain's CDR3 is CASSQGTYNEQFF. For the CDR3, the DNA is TGTGCCAGCAGCCAGGGGACATACAATGAGCAGTTCTTC.